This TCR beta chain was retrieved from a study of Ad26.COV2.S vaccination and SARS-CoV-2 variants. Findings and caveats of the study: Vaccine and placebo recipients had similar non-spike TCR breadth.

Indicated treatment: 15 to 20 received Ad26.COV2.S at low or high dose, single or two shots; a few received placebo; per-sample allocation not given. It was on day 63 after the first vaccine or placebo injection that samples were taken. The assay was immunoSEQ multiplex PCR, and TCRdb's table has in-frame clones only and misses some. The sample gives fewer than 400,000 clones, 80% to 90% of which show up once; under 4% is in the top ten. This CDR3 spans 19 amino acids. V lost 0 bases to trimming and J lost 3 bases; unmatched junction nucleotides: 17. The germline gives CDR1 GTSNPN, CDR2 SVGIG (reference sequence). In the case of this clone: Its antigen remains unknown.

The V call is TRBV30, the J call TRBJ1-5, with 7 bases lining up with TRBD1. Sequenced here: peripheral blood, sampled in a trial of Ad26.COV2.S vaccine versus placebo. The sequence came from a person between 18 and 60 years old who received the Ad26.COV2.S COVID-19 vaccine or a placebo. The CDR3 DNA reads TGTGCCTGGAGTGTACGCAGTGAGGTCAGGGGGGCGGACAATCAGCCCCAGCATTTT. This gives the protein CAWSVRSEVRGADNQPQHF.